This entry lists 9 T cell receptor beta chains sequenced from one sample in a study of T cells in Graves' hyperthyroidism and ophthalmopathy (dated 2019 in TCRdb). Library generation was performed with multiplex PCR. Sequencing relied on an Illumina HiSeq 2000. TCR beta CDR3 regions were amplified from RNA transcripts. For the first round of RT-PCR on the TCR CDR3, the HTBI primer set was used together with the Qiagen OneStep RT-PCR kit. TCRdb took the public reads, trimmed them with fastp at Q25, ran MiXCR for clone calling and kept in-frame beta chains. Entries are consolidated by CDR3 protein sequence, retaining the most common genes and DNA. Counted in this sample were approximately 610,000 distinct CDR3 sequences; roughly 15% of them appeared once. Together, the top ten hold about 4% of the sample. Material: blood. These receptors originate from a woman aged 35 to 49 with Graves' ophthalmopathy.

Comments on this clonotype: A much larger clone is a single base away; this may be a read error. The CDR3 nucleotides are TGTGCCAGCAACGGACAGCCGAACACTGAAGCTTTCTTT. Its translation is CASNGQPNTEAFF. This chain uses TRBV7-9 with TRBJ1-1; maybe TRBD1 (6 bases). Per the germline V gene, CDR1 is SEHNR and CDR2 is FQNEAQ (reference sequence). The CDR3 contains 13 residues. V gave up 7 bases and J gave up 1 base, with 10 bases separating them.

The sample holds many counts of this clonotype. DNA for the CDR3: TGTGCCAGTAGTATAGATGGACAGGGGCCCTACGAGCAGTACTTC. Translated, it gives CASSIDGQGPYEQYF. The chain combines TRBV19 with TRBJ2-7, with 9 bases aligning to TRBD1. Germline V CDR1 and CDR2: LNHDA, SQIVND (reference sequence). The CDR3 spans 15 residues. Germline trimming cut 0 bases from V and 2 bases from J; bases unmatched to any gene: 2.

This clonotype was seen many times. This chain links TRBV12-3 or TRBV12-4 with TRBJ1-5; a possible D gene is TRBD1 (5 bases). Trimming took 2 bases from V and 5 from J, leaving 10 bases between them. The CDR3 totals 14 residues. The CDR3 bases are TGTGCCAGCAGTTTAAATCGGGGGTATCAGCCCCAGCATTTT. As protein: CASSLNRGYQPQHF.

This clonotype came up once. The CDR3 nucleotides are TGTGCCAGCAGGAACTTCTACAGCGAAGCTTTCTTT. It specifies CASRNFYSEAFF. V and J are TRBV6-1 and TRBJ1-1; D is undetermined. Trimming left V 6 bases short and J 8 bases short, with 13 bases between. This CDR3 is 12 amino acids long. Germline loops: CDR1 MNHNS, CDR2 SASEGT.

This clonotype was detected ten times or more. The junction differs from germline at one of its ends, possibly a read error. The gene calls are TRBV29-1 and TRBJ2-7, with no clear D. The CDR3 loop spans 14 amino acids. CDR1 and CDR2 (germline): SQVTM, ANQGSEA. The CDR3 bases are TGCAGCCTTGACGAAACCAAGCGACCCTACGAGCAGTACTTC. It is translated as CSLDETKRPYEQYF.

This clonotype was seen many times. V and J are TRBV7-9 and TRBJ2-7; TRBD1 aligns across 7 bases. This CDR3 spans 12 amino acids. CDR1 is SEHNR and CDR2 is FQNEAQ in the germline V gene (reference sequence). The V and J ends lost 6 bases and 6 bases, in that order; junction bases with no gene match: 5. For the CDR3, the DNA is TGTGCCAGCAGTATACAGGGGATCGAGCAGTACTTC. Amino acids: CASSIQGIEQYF. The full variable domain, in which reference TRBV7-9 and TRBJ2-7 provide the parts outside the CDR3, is DTGVSQNPRHKITKRGQNVTFRCDPISEHNRLYWYRQTLGQGPEFLTYFQNEAQLEKSRLLSDRFSAERPKGSFSTLEIQRTEQGDSAMYLCASSIQGIEQYFGPGTRLTVT.

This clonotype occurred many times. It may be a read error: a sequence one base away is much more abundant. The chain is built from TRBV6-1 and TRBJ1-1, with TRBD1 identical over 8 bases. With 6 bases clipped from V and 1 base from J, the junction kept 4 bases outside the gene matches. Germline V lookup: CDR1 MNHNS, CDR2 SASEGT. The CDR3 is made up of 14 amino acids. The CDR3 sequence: CASRPGQANTEAFF. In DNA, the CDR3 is TGTGCCAGCAGGCCGGGACAGGCGAACACTGAAGCTTTCTTT.

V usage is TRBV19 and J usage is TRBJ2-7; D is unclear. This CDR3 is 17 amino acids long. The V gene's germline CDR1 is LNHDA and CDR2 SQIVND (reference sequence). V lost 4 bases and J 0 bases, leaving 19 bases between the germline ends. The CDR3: CASSTTPQRRHSYEQYF. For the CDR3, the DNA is TGTGCCAGTAGTACCACTCCACAGCGACGTCACTCCTACGAGCAGTACTTC.

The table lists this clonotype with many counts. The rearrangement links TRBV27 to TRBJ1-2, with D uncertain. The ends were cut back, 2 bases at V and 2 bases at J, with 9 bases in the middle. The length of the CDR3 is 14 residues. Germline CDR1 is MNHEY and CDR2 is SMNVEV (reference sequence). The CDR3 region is CASSLRAENYGYTF. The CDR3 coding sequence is TGTGCCAGCAGTTTACGGGCGGAAAACTATGGCTACACCTTC.